This T cell receptor (beta chain) was recorded in a study of T cells after yellow fever vaccination. Study-level results: Post-booster repertoires again held most primary-vaccination clones (roughly 95% CD4, over 80% CD8).

5'RACE template switching added a universal primer site and UMIs to TCR cDNA. Using its own MiXCR run on the 5' RACE reads, TCRdb lists one record per CDR3 protein. In the table there are more than 350,000 distinct CDR3 sequences, roughly 11% of which are singletons. At least ten counts were recorded for this clonotype. Its specificity is not known. This sequence was found in a young man who received the YFV17D yellow fever vaccine. The sequenced sample was PBMCs, obtained on the day of the first yellow fever vaccination.

The CDR3 sequence is CSVEESGDEQFF. CDR3 coding DNA: TGCAGCGTTGAAGAGTCCGGGGATGAGCAGTTCTTC. The chain carries TRBV29-1 and TRBJ2-1; the D gene is possibly TRBD2 (5 bases). V lost 0 bases, J lost 8 bases, and 8 bases lay in between. The germline CDR1 and CDR2 sequences are SQVTM and ANQGSEA. CDR3 length: 12 amino acids.